This record covers a single T cell receptor (beta chain). Antigen unknown. The junction departs from germline at one end; a sequencing error may be responsible. The record originates from a study of blood T cells in healthy people across ages. A J-beta primer mix and a sample-barcoded 5' primer were used in a second PCR of roughly 6 to 12 cycles. TCRdb itself ran the 5' RACE reads through MiXCR, one entry per CDR3 protein. Altogether some 1.5 million distinct CDR3 sequences are present, roughly 28% being singletons, with the ten largest covering over 7%. Overall study results and limits: Older age coincided with a roughly linear decline in TCR beta diversity per million T cells.

Per sample, a minimum of 6 million PBMCs were isolated. The germline gives CDR1 KGHSH, CDR2 LQKENI. This CDR3 spans 11 amino acids. This chain joins TRBV18 and TRBJ2-5, with D unresolved. Sequencing was carried out using blood. The clonotype was recovered from a woman aged 25 to 39 in good health. Written as DNA, the CDR3 is TGTGCCAGCTCCCCACGAGAGACCCGGTACTTC. Protein: CASSPRETRYF.